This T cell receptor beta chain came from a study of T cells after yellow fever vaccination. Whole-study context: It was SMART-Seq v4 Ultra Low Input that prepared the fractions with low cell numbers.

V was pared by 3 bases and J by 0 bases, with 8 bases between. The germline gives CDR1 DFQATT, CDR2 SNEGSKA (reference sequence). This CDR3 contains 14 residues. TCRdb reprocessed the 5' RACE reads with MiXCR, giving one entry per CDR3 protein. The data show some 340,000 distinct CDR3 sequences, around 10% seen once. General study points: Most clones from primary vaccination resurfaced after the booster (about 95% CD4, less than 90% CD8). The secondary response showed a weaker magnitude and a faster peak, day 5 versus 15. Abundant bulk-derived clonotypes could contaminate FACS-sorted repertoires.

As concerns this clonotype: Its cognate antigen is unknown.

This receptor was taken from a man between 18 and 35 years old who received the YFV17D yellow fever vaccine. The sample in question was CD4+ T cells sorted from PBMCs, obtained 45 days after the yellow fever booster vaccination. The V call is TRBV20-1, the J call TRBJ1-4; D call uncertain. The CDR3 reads CSASRQATNEKLFF. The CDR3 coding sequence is TGCAGTGCTAGTCGGCAGGCAACTAATGAAAAACTGTTTTTT.